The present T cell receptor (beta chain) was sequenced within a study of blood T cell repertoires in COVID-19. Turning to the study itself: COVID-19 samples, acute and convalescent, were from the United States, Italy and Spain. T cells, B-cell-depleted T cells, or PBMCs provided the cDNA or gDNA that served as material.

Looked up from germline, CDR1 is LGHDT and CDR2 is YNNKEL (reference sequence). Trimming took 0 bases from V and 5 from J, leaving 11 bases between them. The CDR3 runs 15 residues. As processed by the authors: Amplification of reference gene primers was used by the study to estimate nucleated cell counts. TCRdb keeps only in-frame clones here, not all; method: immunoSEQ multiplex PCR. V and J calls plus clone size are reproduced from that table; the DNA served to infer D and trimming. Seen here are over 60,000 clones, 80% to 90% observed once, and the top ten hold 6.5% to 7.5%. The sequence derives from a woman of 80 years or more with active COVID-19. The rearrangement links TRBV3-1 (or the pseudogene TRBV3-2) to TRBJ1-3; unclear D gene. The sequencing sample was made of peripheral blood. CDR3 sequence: CASSQERSSRNTIYF. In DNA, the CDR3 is TGTGCCAGCAGCCAAGAGAGGTCCAGCCGAAACACCATATATTTT.